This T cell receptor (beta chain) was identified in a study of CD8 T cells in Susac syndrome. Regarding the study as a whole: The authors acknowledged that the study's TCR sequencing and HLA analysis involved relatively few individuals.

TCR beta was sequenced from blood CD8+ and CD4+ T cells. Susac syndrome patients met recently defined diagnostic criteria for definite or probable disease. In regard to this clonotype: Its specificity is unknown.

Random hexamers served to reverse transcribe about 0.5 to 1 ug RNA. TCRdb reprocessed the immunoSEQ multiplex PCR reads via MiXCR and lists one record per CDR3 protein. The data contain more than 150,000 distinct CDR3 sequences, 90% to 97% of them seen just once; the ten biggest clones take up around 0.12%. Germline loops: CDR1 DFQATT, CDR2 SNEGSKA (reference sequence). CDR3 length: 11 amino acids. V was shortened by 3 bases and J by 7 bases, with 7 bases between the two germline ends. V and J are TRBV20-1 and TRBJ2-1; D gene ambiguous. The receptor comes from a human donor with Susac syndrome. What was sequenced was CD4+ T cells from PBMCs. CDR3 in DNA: TGCAGTGCTAGTTCCCAGAATGAGCAGTTCTTC. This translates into CSASSQNEQFF.